This T cell receptor (beta chain) appears in the sequencing data of a study of blood T cell repertoires in COVID-19. Study overall: Spain, Italy and the United States supplied samples that represented acute and convalescent COVID-19. Sample material is recorded as cDNA or gDNA derived from T cells, B-cell-depleted T cells, or PBMCs.

The CDR3 totals 14 residues. Losses at the gene ends were 5 bases for V and 3 bases for J; bases not matched to a gene: 3. Germline V gene data show CDR1 as LNHDA and CDR2 as SQIVND (reference sequence). In the study's own analysis: Amplification from reference gene primers served as the basis for estimated nucleated cell counts. Profiling relied on immunoSEQ multiplex PCR, and the TCRdb table lists in-frame clones only, not all of them. The DNA was the basis for D and trimming; V, J and clone size are from that table. This sample has about 140,000 clones, with roughly 88% found just once. The V gene is TRBV19, the J gene TRBJ1-1; TRBD1 matches at 10 bases. The receptor comes from a woman between 55 and 75 years old with acute or convalescent COVID-19. Sequencing was done on a sample of peripheral blood. CDR3 sequence reads: CASSATGGHTEAFF. DNA for the CDR3: TGTGCCAGTAGTGCGACAGGGGGCCACACTGAAGCTTTCTTT.